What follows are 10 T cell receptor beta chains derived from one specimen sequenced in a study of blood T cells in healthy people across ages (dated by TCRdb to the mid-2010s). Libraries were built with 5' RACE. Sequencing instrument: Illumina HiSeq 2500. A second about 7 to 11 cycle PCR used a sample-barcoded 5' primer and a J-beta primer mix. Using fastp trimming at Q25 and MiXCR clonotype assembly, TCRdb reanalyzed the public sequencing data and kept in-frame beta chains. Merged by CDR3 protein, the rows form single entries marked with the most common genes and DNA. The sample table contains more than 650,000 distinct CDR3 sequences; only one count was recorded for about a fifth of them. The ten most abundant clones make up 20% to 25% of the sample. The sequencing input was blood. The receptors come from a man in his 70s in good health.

CDR3 nucleotide sequence: TGCAGCGTTGTTCCCGGGGGCGTCGGTGGCTACACCTTC. It is translated as CSVVPGGVGGYTF. The rearrangement joins TRBV29-1 to TRBJ1-2; D is perhaps TRBD1 (6 bases). The V gene's germline CDR1 is SQVTM and CDR2 ANQGSEA. The CDR3 is 13 amino acids. V was clipped by 4 bases and J by 7 bases, with 16 bases between them. Drawing the rest from reference TRBV29-1 and TRBJ1-2, the complete variable domain is SAVISQKPSRDICQRGTSLTIQCQVDSQVTMMFWYRQQPGQSLTLIATANQGSEATYESGFVIDKFPISRPNLTFSTLTVSNMSPEDSSIYLCSVVPGGVGGYTFGSGTRLTVV.

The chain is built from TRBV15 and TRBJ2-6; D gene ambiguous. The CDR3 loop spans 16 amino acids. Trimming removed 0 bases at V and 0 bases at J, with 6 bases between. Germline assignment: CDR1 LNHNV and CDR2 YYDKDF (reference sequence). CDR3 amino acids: CATSRDGDSGANVLTF. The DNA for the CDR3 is TGTGCCACCAGCAGAGATGGGGACTCTGGGGCCAACGTCCTGACTTTC.

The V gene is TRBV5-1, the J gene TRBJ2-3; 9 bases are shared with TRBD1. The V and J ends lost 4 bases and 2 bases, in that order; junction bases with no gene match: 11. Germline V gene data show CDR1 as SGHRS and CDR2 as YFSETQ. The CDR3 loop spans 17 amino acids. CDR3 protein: CASSGGTGTGPTDTQYF. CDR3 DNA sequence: TGCGCCAGCAGCGGTGGGACCGGGACAGGGCCCACAGATACGCAGTATTTT.

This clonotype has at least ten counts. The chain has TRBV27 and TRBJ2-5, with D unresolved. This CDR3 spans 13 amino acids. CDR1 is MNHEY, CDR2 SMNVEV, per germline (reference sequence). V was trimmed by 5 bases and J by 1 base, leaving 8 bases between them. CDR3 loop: CASSQRFQETQYF. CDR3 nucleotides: TGTGCCAGCAGTCAAAGGTTCCAAGAGACCCAGTACTTC.

Written as DNA, the CDR3 is TGTGCCAGCAGCTTTCAGGGTCTCTCACCCCTCCACTTT. Translated, it gives CASSFQGLSPLHF. The chain has TRBV5-5 and TRBJ1-6, with a possible D match to TRBD1 (5 bases). This CDR3 comprises 13 residues. CDR1 is SGHKS, CDR2 YYEKEE, per germline (reference sequence). V was clipped by 2 bases and J by 10 bases, with 10 bases between them. The entire variable domain, with the rest obtained from reference TRBV5-5 and TRBJ1-6, is as follows: DAGVTQSPTHLIKTRGQQVTLRCSPISGHKSVSWYQQVLGQGPQFIFQYYEKEERGRGNFPDRFSARQFPNYSSELNVNALLLGDSALYLCASSFQGLSPLHFGNGTRLTVT.

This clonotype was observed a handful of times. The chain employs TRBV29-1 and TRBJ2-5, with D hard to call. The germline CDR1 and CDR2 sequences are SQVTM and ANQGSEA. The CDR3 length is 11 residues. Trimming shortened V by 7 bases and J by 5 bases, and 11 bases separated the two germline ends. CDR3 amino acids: CSGQRLETQYF. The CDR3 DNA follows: TGCAGCGGGCAAAGGTTGGAGACCCAGTACTTC.

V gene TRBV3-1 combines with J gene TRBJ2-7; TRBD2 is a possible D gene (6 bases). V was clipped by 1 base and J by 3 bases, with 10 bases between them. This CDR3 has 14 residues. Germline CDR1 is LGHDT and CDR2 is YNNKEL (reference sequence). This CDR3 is CASSQGTGGYEQYF. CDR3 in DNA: TGTGCCAGCAGCCAAGGAACCGGGGGCTACGAGCAGTACTTC.

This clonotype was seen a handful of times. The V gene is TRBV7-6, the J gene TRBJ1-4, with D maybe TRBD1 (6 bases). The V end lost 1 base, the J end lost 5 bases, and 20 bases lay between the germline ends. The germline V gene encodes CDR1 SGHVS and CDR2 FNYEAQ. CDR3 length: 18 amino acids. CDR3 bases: TGTGCCAGCAGCTTAGGACAAACAGGGAGGCCGCCCAATGAAAAACTGTTTTTT. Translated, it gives CASSLGQTGRPPNEKLFF.

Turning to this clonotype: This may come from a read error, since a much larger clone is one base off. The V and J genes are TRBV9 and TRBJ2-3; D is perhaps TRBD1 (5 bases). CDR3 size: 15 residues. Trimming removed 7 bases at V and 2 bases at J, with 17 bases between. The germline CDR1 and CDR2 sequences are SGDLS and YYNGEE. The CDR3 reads CASGPLQGSTDTQYF. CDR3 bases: TGTGCCAGCGGCCCTCTTCAGGGTTCCACAGATACGCAGTATTTT.

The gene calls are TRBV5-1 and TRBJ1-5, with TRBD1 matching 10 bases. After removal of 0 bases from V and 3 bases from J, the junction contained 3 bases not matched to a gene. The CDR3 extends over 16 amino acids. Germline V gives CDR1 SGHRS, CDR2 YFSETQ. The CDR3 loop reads CASSLEGQGTNQPQHF. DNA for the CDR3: TGCGCCAGCAGCTTGGAGGGACAGGGGACCAATCAGCCCCAGCATTTT.